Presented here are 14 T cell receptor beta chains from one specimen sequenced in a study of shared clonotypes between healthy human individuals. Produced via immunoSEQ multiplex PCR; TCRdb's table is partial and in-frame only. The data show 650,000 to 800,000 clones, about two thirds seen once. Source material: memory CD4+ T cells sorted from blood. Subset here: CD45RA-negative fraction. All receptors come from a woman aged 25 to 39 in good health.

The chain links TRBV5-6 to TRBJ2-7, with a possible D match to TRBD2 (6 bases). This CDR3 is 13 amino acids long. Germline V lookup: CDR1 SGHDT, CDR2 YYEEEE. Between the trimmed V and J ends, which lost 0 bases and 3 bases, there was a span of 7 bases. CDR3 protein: CASSLGLGYEQYF. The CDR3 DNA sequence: TGTGCCAGCAGCTTGGGACTAGGCTACGAGCAGTACTTC. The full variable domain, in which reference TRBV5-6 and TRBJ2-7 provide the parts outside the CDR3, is DAGVTQSPTHLIKTRGQQVTLRCSPKSGHDTVSWYQQALGQGPQFIFQYYEEEERQRGNFPDRFSGHQFPNYSSELNVNALLLGDSALYLCASSLGLGYEQYFGPGTRLTVT.

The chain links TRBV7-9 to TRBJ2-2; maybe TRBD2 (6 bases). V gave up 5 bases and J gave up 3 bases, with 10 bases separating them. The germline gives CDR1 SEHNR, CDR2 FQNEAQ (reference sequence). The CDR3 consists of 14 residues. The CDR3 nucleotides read TGTGCCAGCAGCCGGGACTTATACACCGGGGAGCTGTTTTTT. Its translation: CASSRDLYTGELFF.

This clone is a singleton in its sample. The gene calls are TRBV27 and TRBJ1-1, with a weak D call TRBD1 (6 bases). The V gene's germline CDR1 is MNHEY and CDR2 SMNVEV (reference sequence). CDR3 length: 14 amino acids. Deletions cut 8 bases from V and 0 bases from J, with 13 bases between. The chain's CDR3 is CASWGLVLNTEAFF. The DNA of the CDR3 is TGTGCCAGCTGGGGGCTGGTCCTGAACACTGAAGCTTTCTTT.

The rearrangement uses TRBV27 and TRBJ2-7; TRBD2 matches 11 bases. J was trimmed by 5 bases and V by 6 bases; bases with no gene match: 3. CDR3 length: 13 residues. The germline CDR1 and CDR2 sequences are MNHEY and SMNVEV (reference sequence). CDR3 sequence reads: CASSPSGGNEQYF. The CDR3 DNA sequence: TGTGCCAGCAGCCCTAGCGGGGGGAACGAGCAGTACTTC.

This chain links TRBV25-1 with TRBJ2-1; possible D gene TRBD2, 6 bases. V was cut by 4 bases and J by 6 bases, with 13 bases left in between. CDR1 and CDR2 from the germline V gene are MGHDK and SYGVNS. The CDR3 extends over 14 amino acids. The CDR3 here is CASSGKTEGNEQFF. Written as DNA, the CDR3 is TGTGCCAGCAGTGGAAAGACGGAGGGCAATGAGCAGTTCTTC.

CDR3 nucleotides: TGTGCCAGCAGCCCTGACCCCGGACAGGAGGGCACAGATACGCAGTATTTT. Translating it yields CASSPDPGQEGTDTQYF. The J gene is TRBJ2-3, the V gene TRBV5-4; 7 bases agree with TRBD1. The CDR3 runs 17 residues. CDR1 SGHNT and CDR2 YYREEE come from the germline V gene (reference sequence). V was clipped by 4 bases and J by 1 base; unmatched bases: 12.

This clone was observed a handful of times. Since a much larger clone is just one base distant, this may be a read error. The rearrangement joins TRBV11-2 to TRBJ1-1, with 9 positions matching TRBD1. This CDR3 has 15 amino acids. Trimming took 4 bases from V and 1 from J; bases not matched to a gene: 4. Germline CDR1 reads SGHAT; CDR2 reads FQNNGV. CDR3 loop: CASSSGTGWNTEAFF. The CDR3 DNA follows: TGTGCCAGCAGCTCTGGGACAGGGTGGAACACTGAAGCTTTCTTT.

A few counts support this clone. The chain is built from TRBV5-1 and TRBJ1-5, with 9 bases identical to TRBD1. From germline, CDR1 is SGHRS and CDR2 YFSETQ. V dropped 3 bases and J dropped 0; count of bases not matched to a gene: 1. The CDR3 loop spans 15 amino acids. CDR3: CASSWTGDSNQPQHF. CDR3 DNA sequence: TGCGCCAGCAGCTGGACAGGGGATAGCAATCAGCCCCAGCATTTT.

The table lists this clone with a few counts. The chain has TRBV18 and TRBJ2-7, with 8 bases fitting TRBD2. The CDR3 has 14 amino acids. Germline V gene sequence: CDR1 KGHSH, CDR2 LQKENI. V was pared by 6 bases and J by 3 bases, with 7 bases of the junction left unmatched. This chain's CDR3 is CASSRERGFYEQYF. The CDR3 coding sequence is TGTGCCAGCTCCAGGGAGCGGGGGTTCTACGAGCAGTACTTC.

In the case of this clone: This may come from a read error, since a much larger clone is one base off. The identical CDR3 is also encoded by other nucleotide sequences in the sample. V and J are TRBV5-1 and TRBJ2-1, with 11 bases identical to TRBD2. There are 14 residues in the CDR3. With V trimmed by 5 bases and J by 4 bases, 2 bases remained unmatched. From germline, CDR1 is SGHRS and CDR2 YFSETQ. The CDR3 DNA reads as TGCGCCAGCAGGGTAGCGGGAGGGTACAATGAGCAGTTCTTC. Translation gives CASRVAGGYNEQFF.

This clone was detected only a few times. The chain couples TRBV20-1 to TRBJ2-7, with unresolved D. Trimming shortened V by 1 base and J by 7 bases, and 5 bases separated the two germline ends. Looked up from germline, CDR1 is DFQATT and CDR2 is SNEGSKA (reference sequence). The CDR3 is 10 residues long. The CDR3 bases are TGCAGTGCTAGAGGCGTGGAGCAGTACTTC. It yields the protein CSARGVEQYF.

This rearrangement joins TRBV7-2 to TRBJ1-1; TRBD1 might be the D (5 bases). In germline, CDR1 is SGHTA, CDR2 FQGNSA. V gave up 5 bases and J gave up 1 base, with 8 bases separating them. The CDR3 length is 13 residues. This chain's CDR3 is CASSRGQNTEAFF. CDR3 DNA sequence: TGTGCCAGCAGCCGCGGACAGAACACTGAAGCTTTCTTT.

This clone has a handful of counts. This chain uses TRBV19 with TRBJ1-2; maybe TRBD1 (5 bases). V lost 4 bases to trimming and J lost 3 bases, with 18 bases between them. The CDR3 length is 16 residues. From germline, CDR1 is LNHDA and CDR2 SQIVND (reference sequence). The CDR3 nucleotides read TGTGCCAGTAGTAAAACCGGGGCCACCTCACACTATGGCTACACCTTC. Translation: CASSKTGATSHYGYTF. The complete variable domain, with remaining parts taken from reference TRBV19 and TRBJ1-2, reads DGGITQSPKYLFRKEGQNVTLSCEQNLNHDAMYWYRQDPGQGLRLIYYSQIVNDFQKGDIAEGYSVSREKKESFPLTVTSAQKNPTAFYLCASSKTGATSHYGYTFGSGTRLTVV.

In DNA, the CDR3 is TGTGCCAGCAGCTCCGTAGCGGGATACAGTAACAATGAGCAGTTCTTC. Translating it yields CASSSVAGYSNNEQFF. The chain uses TRBV11-2 and TRBJ2-1, with TRBD2 matching 8 bases. Germline values: CDR1 SGHAT, CDR2 FQNNGV. Losses at the gene ends were 4 bases for V and 5 bases for J; bases not matched to a gene: 10. CDR3 length: 16 residues.